This T cell receptor (beta chain) was sequenced in a study of cytomegalovirus exposure and HLA in healthy donors. Study outcomes and limitations: Across donors, sequencing depth was assumed by presence/absence analyses to be roughly uniform.

PCR amplification relied on 60 Vbeta primers (plus 13 Jbeta primers). TCRdb keeps only in-frame clones here, not all; method: immunoSEQ multiplex PCR. This table holds approximately 100,000 clones, roughly 79% found once. V was shortened by 0 bases and J by 1 base, with 9 bases between the two germline ends. This CDR3 has 15 amino acids. Germline-derived CDR1 and CDR2 are SGHNT and YYREEE (reference sequence). This clone has only a few counts. Its target is unknown. What was sequenced was PBMCs. The clonotype comes from a man aged 35 to 55 in good health and CMV-seronegative. The genes are TRBV5-4 and TRBJ2-3; D perhaps matches TRBD1 (5 bases). This CDR3 reads CASSLGGAGTDTQYF. CDR3 coding DNA: TGTGCCAGCAGCTTGGGTGGGGCTGGCACAGATACGCAGTATTTT.